This T cell receptor (beta chain) was obtained from a study of T cells in Graves' hyperthyroidism and ophthalmopathy. RNA transcripts were the template for amplifying TCR beta CDR3 regions. The TCR CDR3 first-round RT-PCR relied on the HTBI primer set. Via MiXCR, TCRdb re-called the multiplex PCR reads, giving one row per CDR3 protein. Of 500,000 to 600,000 distinct CDR3 sequences listed, about 45% are singletons. Those with hyperthyroidism were 18 to 65 years old, newly diagnosed, and ill for under 2 months. V was shortened by 0 bases and J by 2 bases, with 13 bases between the two germline ends. From germline, CDR1 is SGDLS and CDR2 YYNGEE. The CDR3 covers 16 residues.

This receptor was identified in a young woman with Graves' hyperthyroidism. Sequencing used peripheral blood or thyroid tissue (not recorded which). J is TRBJ2-3 and V is TRBV9; D is perhaps TRBD1 or TRBD2 (6 bases each). The CDR3 region is CASSVVSWGATDTQYF. As DNA, the CDR3 is TGTGCCAGCAGCGTAGTTTCCTGGGGGGCCACAGATACGCAGTATTTT.